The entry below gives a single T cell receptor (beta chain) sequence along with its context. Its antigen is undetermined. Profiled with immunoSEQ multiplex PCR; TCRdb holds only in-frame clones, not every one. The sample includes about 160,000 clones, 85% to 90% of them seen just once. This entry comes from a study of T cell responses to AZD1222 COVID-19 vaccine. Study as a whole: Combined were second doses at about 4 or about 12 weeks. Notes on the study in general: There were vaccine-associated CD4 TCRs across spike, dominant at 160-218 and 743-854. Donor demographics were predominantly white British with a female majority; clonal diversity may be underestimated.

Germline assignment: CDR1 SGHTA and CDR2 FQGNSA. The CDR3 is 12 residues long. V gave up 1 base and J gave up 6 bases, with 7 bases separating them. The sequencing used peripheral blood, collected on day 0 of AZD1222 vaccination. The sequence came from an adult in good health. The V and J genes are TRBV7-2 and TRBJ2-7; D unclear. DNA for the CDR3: TGTGCCAGCAGCTTAGGTCTCGTCGAGCAGTACTTC. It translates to CASSLGLVEQYF. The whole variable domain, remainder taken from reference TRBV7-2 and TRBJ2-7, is GAGVSQSPSNKVTEKGKDVELRCDPISGHTALYWYRQSLGQGLEFLIYFQGNSAPDKSGLPSDRFSAERTGGSVSTLTIQRTQQEDSAVYLCASSLGLVEQYFGPGTRLTVT.